The present entry profiles one T cell receptor (beta chain) with its context. Its antigen is as yet unknown. The source of the sample is a study of CD8 T cells in ankylosing spondylitis. General study results and limits: Characteristic of ankylosing spondylitis blood, it appeared, was a TCR beta motif comprising 7 to 9 highly homologous variants. In reactive arthritis synovial fluid and blood, some motif variants had been reported before. Significant enrichment of disease-linked clones was reported in matched ankylosing spondylitis synovial fluid. Disease-linked clones had a CD8+ phenotype and relatively low frequency in peripheral blood.

The V gene lost 3 bases and the J gene lost 8 bases, with 19 bases spanning the gap. The CDR3 extends over 15 amino acids. Germline lookup yields CDR1 SEHNR and CDR2 FQNEAQ (reference sequence). Construction of TCR beta libraries was performed using quantitative 5'-RACE with molecular barcodes. Each CDR3 protein is one row after TCRdb ran MiXCR on the 5' RACE reads. The table has a few hundred thousand distinct CDR3 sequences, about 22% seen once. This clonotype was sampled from a male donor with ankylosing spondylitis. The specimen was blood, either unsorted or a sorted T cell fraction (not recorded which). J is TRBJ1-2 and V is TRBV7-9, with D possibly being TRBD1 (5 bases). The CDR3 DNA follows: TGTGCCAGCAGCTTGGGTAGGGGCCGAGACAACGGCTACACCTTC. It translates to CASSLGRGRDNGYTF.